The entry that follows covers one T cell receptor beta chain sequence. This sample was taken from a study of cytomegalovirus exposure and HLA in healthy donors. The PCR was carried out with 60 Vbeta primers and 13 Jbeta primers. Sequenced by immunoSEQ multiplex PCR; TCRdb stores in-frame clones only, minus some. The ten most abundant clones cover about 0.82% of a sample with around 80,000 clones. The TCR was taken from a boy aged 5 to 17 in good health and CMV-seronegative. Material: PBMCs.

The CDR3 reads CASSLEAGAGGYTF. The CDR3 DNA reads as TGCGCCAGCAGCTTGGAGGCGGGGGCAGGGGGCTACACCTTC. The V and J genes are TRBV5-1 and TRBJ1-2, with a weak D call TRBD1 (6 bases). V was trimmed by 0 bases and J by 8 bases, leaving 14 bases between them. The CDR3 spans 14 residues. Per germline, CDR1 SGHRS and CDR2 YFSETQ.